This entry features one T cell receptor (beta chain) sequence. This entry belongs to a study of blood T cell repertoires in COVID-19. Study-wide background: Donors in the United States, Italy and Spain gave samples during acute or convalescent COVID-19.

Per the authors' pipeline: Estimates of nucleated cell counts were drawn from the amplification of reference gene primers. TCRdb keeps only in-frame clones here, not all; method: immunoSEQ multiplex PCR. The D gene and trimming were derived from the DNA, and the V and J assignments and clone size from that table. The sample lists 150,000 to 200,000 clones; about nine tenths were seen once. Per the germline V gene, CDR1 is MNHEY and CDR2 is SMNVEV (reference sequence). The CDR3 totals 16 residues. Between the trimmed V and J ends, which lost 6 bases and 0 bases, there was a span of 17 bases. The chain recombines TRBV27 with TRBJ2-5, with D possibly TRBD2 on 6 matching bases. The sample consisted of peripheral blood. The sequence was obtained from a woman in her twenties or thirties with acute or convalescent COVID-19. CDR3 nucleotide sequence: TGTGCCAGCAGCTCTCGATGGGGGGAATACCAAGAGACCCAGTACTTC. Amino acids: CASSSRWGEYQETQYF.